The 3 T cell receptor beta chains in this list originate from one sample, sequenced in a study of shared clonotypes between healthy human individuals. Measured with immunoSEQ multiplex PCR; TCRdb has only the in-frame clones, and not every one. The table records nearly 2 million clones, roughly 94% of them present only once. CD45RO-negative, CCR7-selected cells formed the naive CD8 fraction, which excluded terminally differentiated effector memory CD45RA+ cells. Sequencing input: naive CD8+ T cells sorted from blood. These receptors originate from a man younger than 30 in good health.

Comments on this clone: Other nucleotide sequences in the sample specify the same CDR3. Here the CDR3 reads CASSQGGYEQYF. Written as DNA, the CDR3 is TGTGCCAGCAGCCAAGGGGGGTACGAGCAGTACTTC. The gene calls are TRBV14 and TRBJ2-7; TRBD1 or TRBD2 may be the D gene (5 bases each). This CDR3 contains 12 residues. In germline, CDR1 is SGHDN, CDR2 FVKESK. V lost 1 base to trimming and J lost 4 bases, with 5 bases between them. Full variable domain (missing parts from reference TRBV14 and TRBJ2-7): EAGVTQFPSHSVIEKGQTVTLRCDPISGHDNLYWYRRVMGKEIKFLLHFVKESKQDESGMPNNRFLAERTGGTYSTLKVQPAELEDSGVYFCASSQGGYEQYFGPGTRLTVT.

The gene calls are TRBV5-6 and TRBJ1-2; TRBD1 is a possible D gene (6 bases). CDR1 and CDR2 from the germline V gene are SGHDT and YYEEEE. Trimming took 4 bases from V and 4 from J, leaving 14 bases between them. There are 14 residues in the CDR3. The CDR3 region has the DNA TGTGCCAGCAGCCCCTGGGGGGGCGGCTATGGCTACACCTTC. The encoded protein is CASSPWGGGYGYTF.

The V and J genes are TRBV30 and TRBJ2-7, with TRBD1 as a possible D gene (6 bases). The germline V gene has CDR1 GTSNPN and CDR2 SVGIG (reference sequence). The V end was cut by 3 bases, the J end by 3 bases, with 12 bases between. The CDR3 has 13 amino acids. The DNA of the CDR3 is TGTGCCTGGAGCGTCCAGGGGTTCTACGAGCAGTACTTC. Translation gives CAWSVQGFYEQYF.